The next 28 T cell receptor beta chains were all read from a single sample in a study of CD8 T cells in ankylosing spondylitis. Via MiXCR, TCRdb re-called the 5' RACE reads, giving one row per CDR3 protein. Among around 130,000 distinct CDR3 sequences, 9.3% were seen once, and the ten largest hold approximately 3.4%. Sequencing was done on a sample of blood, either unsorted or a sorted T cell fraction (not recorded which). Receptors were obtained from a male donor with ankylosing spondylitis or in good health (not recorded which).

In this sample, this clonotype turned up once. A much bigger clone sits one base away, suggesting this may be a read error. V gene TRBV12-3 or TRBV12-4 combines with J gene TRBJ2-1; 11 nucleotides agree with TRBD2. The CDR3 has 20 residues. The CDR3 reads CASSLFLLLAGESSCNEQFF. The CDR3 bases are TGTGCCAGCAGTTTATTTCTCCTACTAGCGGGGGAAAGCTCCTGCAATGAGCAGTTCTTC.

This clonotype was found many times. V usage is TRBV3-1 and J usage is TRBJ1-1; no clear D gene. Trimming took 1 base from V and 3 from J, leaving 6 bases between them. Germline CDR1 and CDR2: LGHDT and YNNKEL (reference sequence). This CDR3 has 13 residues. The CDR3 is CASSQGKDTEAFF. CDR3 coding DNA: TGTGCCAGCAGCCAAGGGAAGGACACTGAAGCTTTCTTT.

This clonotype has ten or more counts. The V gene is TRBV28, the J gene TRBJ1-5; D is unresolved. Germline V gene data show CDR1 as MDHEN and CDR2 as SYDVKM. V was shortened by 2 bases and J by 7 bases, with 15 bases between the two germline ends. The CDR3 is 15 amino acids. In nucleotides, the CDR3 is TGTGCCAGCAGTTTACCCCACGGCTCCGGGCAGCCCCAGCATTTT. This translates into CASSLPHGSGQPQHF.

The J gene is TRBJ2-7, the V gene TRBV20-1; D is perhaps TRBD2 (5 bases). The germline V gene has CDR1 DFQATT and CDR2 SNEGSKA (reference sequence). The V end was cut by 0 bases, the J end by 7 bases, with 13 bases between. The CDR3 contains 13 residues. CDR3 coding DNA: TGCAGTGCTAGAGATCTCCTAGCACGGGAGCAGTACTTC. Translating gives CSARDLLAREQYF.

Many counts were recorded for this clonotype. The chain employs TRBV7-9 and TRBJ1-4; a possible D gene is TRBD1 (6 bases). V was cut by 2 bases and J by 8 bases, with 18 bases left in between. CDR3 length equals 16 residues. Per the germline V gene, CDR1 is SEHNR and CDR2 is FQNEAQ (reference sequence). The DNA of the CDR3 is TGTGCCAGCAGCTTATTTGCAGGGGTCGGGAACGAAAAACTGTTTTTT. Translated, it gives CASSLFAGVGNEKLFF.

This clonotype was detected ten times or more. The chain recombines TRBV9 with TRBJ2-1, with 9 nucleotides matching TRBD2. CDR1 is SGDLS and CDR2 is YYNGEE in the germline V gene. V was pared by 0 bases and J by 7 bases, with 8 bases of the junction left unmatched. The CDR3 loop spans 16 amino acids. This CDR3 is CASSVGGGRDLNEQFF. DNA of the CDR3: TGTGCCAGCAGCGTAGGGGGCGGGAGGGATCTGAATGAGCAGTTCTTC.

This clonotype was detected ten times or more. V is TRBV20-1 and J is TRBJ1-1; no clear D gene. Between the trimmed V and J ends, which lost 3 bases and 6 bases, there was a span of 14 bases. This CDR3 has 13 residues. Germline lookup yields CDR1 DFQATT and CDR2 SNEGSKA (reference sequence). This chain's CDR3 is CSARAIYNAEAFF. The CDR3 DNA reads as TGCAGTGCTAGGGCCATTTACAACGCTGAAGCTTTCTTT.

There are a few counts of this clonotype. This chain links TRBV19 with TRBJ2-2; D is unresolved. The CDR3 runs to 15 residues. CDR1 LNHDA and CDR2 SQIVND come from the germline V gene (reference sequence). The V end was cut by 2 bases, the J end by 0 bases, with 7 bases between. CDR3 in amino acids: CASSIQHTNTGELFF. In nucleotides, the CDR3 is TGTGCCAGTAGTATACAGCACACGAACACCGGGGAGCTGTTTTTT.

The V call is TRBV20-1, the J call TRBJ2-7, with D possibly being TRBD1 (7 bases). The CDR3 totals 17 residues. Germline assignment: CDR1 DFQATT and CDR2 SNEGSKA (reference sequence). The germline V and J ends were trimmed by 0 bases and 4 bases, with 22 bases remaining between them. The CDR3 loop reads CSARDLLGAGQKYEQYF. Here the CDR3 DNA reads TGCAGTGCTAGAGATCTCTTGGGGGCGGGACAGAAGTACGAGCAGTACTTC.

This clonotype was recorded once. The genes are TRBV11-2 and TRBJ2-5, with D perhaps TRBD2 (7 bases). Germline V lookup: CDR1 SGHAT, CDR2 FQNNGV. Trimming removed 5 bases from V and 1 base from J, with 23 bases in between. The CDR3 has 18 amino acids. The CDR3 DNA is TGTGCCAGCAGCCCAGGTTTGGGAGGGGGAGAAACCCAAGAGACCCAGTACTTC. Residues: CASSPGLGGGETQETQYF.

This clonotype appeared many times. The J gene is TRBJ2-1, the V gene TRBV20-1; TRBD2 might be the D (5 bases). Germline CDR1 DFQATT, CDR2 SNEGSKA (reference sequence). The CDR3 runs to 13 residues. Trimming cost V 1 base and J 12 bases, with 16 bases left between them. Here the CDR3 reads CSARGSGSAAQFF. CDR3 sequence (DNA): TGCAGTGCTAGAGGTTCGGGGAGCGCGGCGCAGTTCTTC.

This clonotype was observed at least ten times. This chain links TRBV27 with TRBJ2-3; possible D gene TRBD1, 6 bases. The length of the CDR3 is 15 residues. Germline assignment: CDR1 MNHEY and CDR2 SMNVEV (reference sequence). V dropped 6 bases and J dropped 1 base, with 14 bases sitting between them. The CDR3 DNA sequence: TGTGCCAGCAGCCCTAGACAGGCCCGCACAGATACGCAGTATTTT. As protein: CASSPRQARTDTQYF.

This clonotype was detected many times. The V and J genes are TRBV6-5 and TRBJ2-2, with D possibly being TRBD1 or TRBD2 (5 bases each). V shed 0 bases and J shed 6 bases, with 14 bases lying between them. Germline V CDR1 and CDR2: MNHEY, SVGAGI. This CDR3 is built from 16 residues. The CDR3 sequence: CASSYSLGDGSGELFF. CDR3 in DNA: TGTGCCAGCAGTTACTCACTGGGGGATGGGTCCGGGGAGCTGTTTTTT.

This clonotype was detected many times. J is TRBJ2-1 and V is TRBV24-1; D unresolved. Per germline, CDR1 KGHDR and CDR2 SFDVKD. The CDR3 sequence is 15 residues long. V lost 6 bases, J lost 5 bases, and 16 bases lay in between. CDR3 sequence: CATSSARALNNEQFF. In DNA form, the CDR3 reads TGTGCCACCAGTAGTGCTCGGGCGCTTAACAATGAGCAGTTCTTC.

The genes are TRBV6-2 or TRBV6-3 and TRBJ2-1, with D perhaps matching TRBD1 (6 bases). V was trimmed by 2 bases and J by 2 bases, leaving 22 bases between them. Germline values: CDR1 MNHEY, CDR2 SVGEGT. The CDR3 has 19 amino acids. CDR3 residues: CASSYTDSPWVTAYNEQFF. The CDR3 DNA reads as TGTGCCAGCAGTTACACGGACAGTCCTTGGGTTACGGCCTACAATGAGCAGTTCTTC.

In its sample, this clonotype was seen many times. V gene TRBV7-3 combines with J gene TRBJ2-1; no clear D gene. V was pared by 2 bases and J by 0 bases, with 8 bases between. The CDR3 runs 15 residues. CDR1 is SGHTA and CDR2 is FQGTGA in the germline V gene. Here the CDR3 DNA reads TGTGCCAGCAGCTTAGGGGATTACTCCTACAATGAGCAGTTCTTC. It is translated as CASSLGDYSYNEQFF. The full variable domain, completed using reference TRBV7-3 and TRBJ2-1, is GAGVSQTPSNKVTEKGKYVELRCDPISGHTALYWYRQSLGQGPEFLIYFQGTGAADDSGLPNDRFFAVRPEGSVSTLKIQRTERGDSAVYLCASSLGDYSYNEQFFGPGTRLTVL.

At least ten counts were recorded for this clonotype. J is TRBJ2-4 and V is TRBV5-4; D unclear. The V gene lost 1 base and the J gene lost 3 bases, with 23 bases spanning the gap. The CDR3 length is 19 residues. CDR1 and CDR2 (germline): SGHNT, YYREEE (reference sequence). CDR3 bases: TGTGCCAGCAGCTTGCCACTGTCCAGCACGGACGTACACAAAAACATTCAGTACTTC. Translating it yields CASSLPLSSTDVHKNIQYF. The full variable domain, completed using reference TRBV5-4 and TRBJ2-4, is ETGVTQSPTHLIKTRGQQVTLRCSSQSGHNTVSWYQQALGQGPQFIFQYYREEENGRGNFPPRFSGLQFPNYSSELNVNALELDDSALYLCASSLPLSSTDVHKNIQYFGAGTRLSVL.

This chain links TRBV9 with TRBJ1-1, with D possibly matching TRBD1 (5 bases). The CDR3 is 14 residues long. Germline V gene lookup returns CDR1 SGDLS and CDR2 YYNGEE. Trimming cost V 4 bases and J 2 bases, with 12 bases left between them. Here the CDR3 reads CASSKGRPNTEAFF. The CDR3 DNA reads as TGTGCCAGCAGCAAGGGACGCCCCAACACTGAAGCTTTCTTT.

This chain connects TRBV18 to TRBJ1-4; 8 nucleotides match TRBD1. The CDR3 runs 15 residues. Germline CDR1 reads KGHSH; CDR2 reads LQKENI. V was pared by 10 bases and J by 8 bases, with 15 bases of the junction left unmatched. CDR3 DNA sequence: TGTGCCACCTCGCTCCGATCGACAGGGGACGAAAAACTGTTTTTT. Amino acids: CATSLRSTGDEKLFF.

The rearrangement joins TRBV7-2 to TRBJ2-7; 8 bases fit TRBD1. CDR1 is SGHTA and CDR2 is FQGNSA in the germline V gene. V was clipped by 4 bases and J by 6 bases; unmatched bases: 11. The CDR3 has 15 amino acids. This CDR3 reads CASSYPTGAWAEQYF. For the CDR3, the DNA is TGTGCCAGCAGCTATCCGACAGGGGCATGGGCCGAGCAGTACTTC.

Ten or more counts support this clonotype. The chain uses TRBV7-9 and TRBJ2-7; TRBD1 aligns across 9 bases. V gave up 5 bases and J gave up 4 bases; unmatched junction bases: 9. Germline V CDR1 and CDR2: SEHNR, FQNEAQ (reference sequence). The length of the CDR3 is 15 residues. CDR3 DNA sequence: TGTGCCAGCAGCCGTCCGGGACAGGGTTTATACGAGCAGTACTTC. Translating it yields CASSRPGQGLYEQYF.

The table lists this clonotype with many counts. The CDR3: CASSRDSLSYEQYF. The CDR3 region has the DNA TGCGCCAGCAGCAGGGACAGCTTATCCTACGAGCAGTACTTC. This sequence joins TRBV5-1 and TRBJ2-7; 7 bases line up with TRBD1. Trimming removed 4 bases from V and 1 base from J; junction bases left unmatched: 5. CDR3 length equals 14 residues. Germline lookup yields CDR1 SGHRS and CDR2 YFSETQ.

This clonotype was seen repeatedly, ten times or more. The genes are TRBV29-1 and TRBJ2-1; 14 nucleotides match TRBD2. V lost 7 bases to trimming and J lost 10 bases; unmatched junction nucleotides: 9. This CDR3 is 14 amino acids long. Looked up from germline, CDR1 is SQVTM and CDR2 is ANQGSEA. The CDR3 DNA reads TGCAGCGCCGGGACTAGCGGGAGTCGGGGCGAGCAGTTCTTC. It codes for CSAGTSGSRGEQFF.

The genes are TRBV7-3 and TRBJ2-7; no firm D call. The V end was cut by 1 base, the J end by 5 bases, with 9 bases between. The CDR3 has 13 residues. Germline CDR1 is SGHTA and CDR2 is FQGTGA. The CDR3 loop is CASSLSWSDEQYF. The CDR3 DNA follows: TGTGCCAGCAGCTTAAGCTGGAGCGACGAGCAGTACTTC. Combining the CDR3 with reference TRBV7-3 and TRBJ2-7 gives the whole variable domain GAGVSQTPSNKVTEKGKYVELRCDPISGHTALYWYRQSLGQGPEFLIYFQGTGAADDSGLPNDRFFAVRPEGSVSTLKIQRTERGDSAVYLCASSLSWSDEQYFGPGTRLTVT.

This clonotype was detected many times. The rearrangement joins TRBV4-2 to TRBJ2-2; D is possibly TRBD1 (6 bases). V lost 4 bases and J 3 bases, leaving 18 bases between the germline ends. CDR1 is LGHNA and CDR2 is YNFKEQ in the germline V gene. This CDR3 region has 17 residues. In DNA, the CDR3 is TGTGCCAGCAGCCCGGCGACCGGACAGCTACACACCGGGGAGCTGTTTTTT. Its protein is CASSPATGQLHTGELFF.

This clonotype was detected ten times or more. The CDR3 region has the DNA TGTGCCACCAGTGACCCATCGGACAGGGGATCAGATACGCAGTATTTT. Translated, it gives CATSDPSDRGSDTQYF. This rearrangement joins TRBV24-1 to TRBJ2-3; 9 nucleotides align to TRBD1. This CDR3 contains 16 residues. J was trimmed by 4 bases and V by 4 bases; bases with no gene match: 8. Per the germline V gene, CDR1 is KGHDR and CDR2 is SFDVKD.

Details on this clonotype: The junction differs from germline at one of its ends, possibly a read error. The chain uses TRBV7-2 and TRBJ1-2, with a weak D call TRBD1 (5 bases). Germline V CDR1 and CDR2: SGHTA, FQGNSA. CDR3 length: 11 residues. CDR3 residues: CASSFRDLQFF. In DNA, the CDR3 is TGTGCCAGCAGCTTTAGGGACCTCCAATTCTTC.

This clonotype was detected many times. This chain links TRBV6-5 with TRBJ1-1; D not certain. V was pared by 8 bases and J by 10 bases, with 11 bases between. CDR3 size: 10 residues. CDR1 MNHEY and CDR2 SVGAGI come from the germline V gene. The CDR3 loop reads CASGAGRAFF. The CDR3 DNA reads TGTGCCAGCGGCGCAGGAAGAGCTTTCTTT.